Described below is a single T cell receptor beta chain sequence and its context. Its antigen target is currently unknown. Base-call qualities are not available, and no considerably larger clone is one nucleotide away. The library came from PCR. Sequencer: Illumina HiSeq 2500. To reduce PCR and sequencing biases, unique molecular identifiers were incorporated into the TCR beta cDNA libraries. Per 1 to 10 million input T cells, 500,000 or so cDNA molecules were obtained, such that each molecule approximated one T cell. The patient libraries were prepared and sequenced with the same protocol used for the earlier healthy control dataset. Within a given batch, samples were prepared together, multiplexed and sequenced on the same HiSeq lane. In the original analysis: MIGEC handled the raw barcoded reads, throwing out single-read molecular identifier groups before consensus assembly and CDR3 extraction. Clonotype tables were post-analysed with VDJtools, and diversity was normalized by down-sampling all datasets to the smallest sample size. Repertoire overlap clustering matched CDR3 amino acid but not nucleotide sequences to correct batch-related cross-sample contamination. TCRdb reworked the public reads: Q25 trimming with fastp, MiXCR clone assembly, productive beta chains retained. Merged by CDR3 protein, the rows form single entries marked with the most common genes and DNA. TCRdb's processing, not the study's, gives the V and J calls here. This sample is represented by 380,000 or so distinct CDR3 sequences; about a third of them were singletons. The top ten clones comprise 13% of the sample.

The CDR1 and CDR2 encoded by the germline V gene (reference sequence) are GTSNPN and SVGIG. From cysteine to phenylalanine, the CDR3 is 14 amino acids long. Of the read, only the CDR3 DNA is kept; its 42 bases are in frame from base 1. V is pared back by 4 bases and J by 4 bases, with 15 bases lying between the germline termini. This sample stems from a study of post-analysis software for immune sequencing data (dated by TCRdb to the mid-2010s). Regarding the study in general: The recorded disease courses included relapsing-remitting, secondary progressive and progressive-relapsing multiple sclerosis, and some patients had no subtype annotation. A subset of samples was prepared in parallel using single-end sample barcoding, then pooled and co-amplified after Illumina adapter ligation. The multiple sclerosis patient repertoires were compared with some twelve previously published healthy control repertoires from donors aged about 6 to 25 years. General conclusions and limits of the study: Multiple sclerosis patients had significantly lower normalized Chao1 diversity than controls, a result that suggests substantial peripheral T-cell clonal expansion. The multiple sclerosis patient group was slightly younger than the control group. A handful of TRBV segments, including TRBV5-6, TRBV5-1 and TRBV20-1, were significantly more frequent in patients than controls. When samples were clustered directly using the F measure, samples prepared in the same batch co-clustered strongly, which prompted a batch-effect correction.

TCR beta repertoires were profiled from peripheral blood of 13 young patients with multiple sclerosis to demonstrate the VDJtools post-analysis software. The patients with multiple sclerosis were children and adolescents between roughly 6 and 15 years of age. The receptor's source is a girl under 18 with multiple sclerosis. Specimen: blood. This chain is built from TRBV30 and TRBJ2-3; the D gene assignment is ambiguous. The nucleotide sequence reads TGTGCCTGGATTGACGGCCGTAAAGCAGATACGCAGTATTTT. The translation is CAWIDGRKADTQYF. The entire variable domain, with the stretches around the CDR3 drawn from the reference TRBV30 and TRBJ2-3 proteins, is SQTIHQWPATLVQPVGSPLSLECTVEGTSNPNLYWYRQAAGRGLQLLFYSVGIGQISSEVPQNLSASRPQDRQFILSSKKLLLSDSGFYLCAWIDGRKADTQYFGPGTRLTVL.